The clone carrying this TCR beta chain was detected many times. What it binds is unknown. Documented time point: newly diagnosed GD, antithyroid drugs for less than 3 months. Extracted PBMC RNA gave rise to the TCR library. This entry belongs to a study of regulatory T cells in long-lasting Graves disease. The study, taken as a whole, reports: Possibly, accuracy suffered from the small sample size. TCR diversity was lower in persistent Graves' patients than in newly diagnosed ones. Persistent disease was associated with favored TRBV28 usage and with favored use of TRBJ1-2 and TRBJ2-5.

Arm-PCR of CDR3 regions with iRepertoire HTBI primers generated TCR beta libraries. In TCRdb, the multiplex PCR reads were re-called with MiXCR into one record per CDR3 protein. The table includes 350,000 to 400,000 distinct CDR3 sequences, roughly 15% detected once. The junction had 17 bases not matched to a gene; V was cut back by 3 bases and J by 8 bases. CDR3 length: 17 amino acids. From germline, CDR1 is SGHTA and CDR2 FQGNSA. The sequenced sample was peripheral blood mononuclear cells (PBMCs), obtained at new diagnosis, from a patient treated with antithyroid drugs. The clonotype originates from a female donor with Graves disease. The V gene is TRBV7-2, the J gene TRBJ2-3; 7 bases fit TRBD2. CDR3: CASSFLMREGQSGTQYF. The CDR3 DNA reads TGTGCCAGCAGCTTTCTGATGAGGGAGGGCCAATCCGGTACGCAGTATTTT.